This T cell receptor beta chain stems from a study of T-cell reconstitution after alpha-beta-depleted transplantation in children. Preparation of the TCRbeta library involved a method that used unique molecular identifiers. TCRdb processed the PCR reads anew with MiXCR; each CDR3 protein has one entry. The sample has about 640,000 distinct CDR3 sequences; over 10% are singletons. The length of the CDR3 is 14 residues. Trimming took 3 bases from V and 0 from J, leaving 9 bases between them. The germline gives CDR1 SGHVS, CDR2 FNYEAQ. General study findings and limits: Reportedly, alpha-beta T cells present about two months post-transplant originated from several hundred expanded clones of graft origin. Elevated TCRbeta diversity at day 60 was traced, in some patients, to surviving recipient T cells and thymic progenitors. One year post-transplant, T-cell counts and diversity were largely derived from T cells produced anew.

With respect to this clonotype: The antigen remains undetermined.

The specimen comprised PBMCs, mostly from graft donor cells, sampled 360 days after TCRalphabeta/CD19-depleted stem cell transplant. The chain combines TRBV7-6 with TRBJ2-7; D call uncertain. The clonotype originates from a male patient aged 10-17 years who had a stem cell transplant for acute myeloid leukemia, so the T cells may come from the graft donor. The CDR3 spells CASSFWQASYEQYF. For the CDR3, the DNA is TGTGCCAGCAGCTTCTGGCAGGCCTCCTACGAGCAGTACTTC. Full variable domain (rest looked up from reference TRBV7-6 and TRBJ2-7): GAGVSQSPRYKVTKRGQDVALRCDPISGHVSLYWYRQALGQGPEFLTYFNYEAQQDKSGLPNDRFSAERPEGSISTLTIQRTEQRDSAMYRCASSFWQASYEQYFGPGTRLTVT.